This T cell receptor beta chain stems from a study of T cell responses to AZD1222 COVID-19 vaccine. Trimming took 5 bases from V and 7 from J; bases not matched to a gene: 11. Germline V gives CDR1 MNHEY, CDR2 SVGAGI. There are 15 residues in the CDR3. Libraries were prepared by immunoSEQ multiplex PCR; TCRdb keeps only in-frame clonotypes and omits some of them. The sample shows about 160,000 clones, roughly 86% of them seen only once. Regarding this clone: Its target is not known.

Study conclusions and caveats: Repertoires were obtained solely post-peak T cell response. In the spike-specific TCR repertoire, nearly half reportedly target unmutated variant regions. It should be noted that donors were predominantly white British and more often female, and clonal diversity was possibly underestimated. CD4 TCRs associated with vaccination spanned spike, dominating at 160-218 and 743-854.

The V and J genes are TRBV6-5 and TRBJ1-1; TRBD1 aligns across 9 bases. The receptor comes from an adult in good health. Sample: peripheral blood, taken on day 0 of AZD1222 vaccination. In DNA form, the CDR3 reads TGTGCCAGCAGTCGTACTCCGGGACAGGGAAGTGAAGCTTTCTTT. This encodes CASSRTPGQGSEAFF.